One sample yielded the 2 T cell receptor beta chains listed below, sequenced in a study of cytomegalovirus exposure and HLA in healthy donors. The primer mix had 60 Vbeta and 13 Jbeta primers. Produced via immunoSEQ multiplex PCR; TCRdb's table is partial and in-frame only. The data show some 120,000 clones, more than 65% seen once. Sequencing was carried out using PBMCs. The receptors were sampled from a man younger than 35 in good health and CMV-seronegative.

CDR3 DNA sequence: TGCGCCAGCAGCCAAGATCTGGTTAATAGCTACTATGGCTACACCTTC. Its translation is CASSQDLVNSYYGYTF. The chain carries TRBV4-3 and TRBJ1-2; D is unclear. The V end lost 0 bases, the J end lost 3 bases, and 14 bases lay between the germline ends. The length of the CDR3 is 16 residues. Germline CDR1 is LGHNA and CDR2 is YSLEER.

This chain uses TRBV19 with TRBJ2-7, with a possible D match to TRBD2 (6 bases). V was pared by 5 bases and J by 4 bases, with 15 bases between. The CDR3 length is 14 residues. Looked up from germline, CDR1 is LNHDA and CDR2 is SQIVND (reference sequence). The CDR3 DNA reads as TGTGCCAGTAGTGTTCGGGGGTCCAAATACGAGCAGTACTTC. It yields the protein CASSVRGSKYEQYF.